The clone carrying this TCR beta chain was picked up one time. This CDR3 contains 13 residues. The germline V gene encodes CDR1 MGHDK and CDR2 SYGVNS. V gave up 4 bases and J gave up 4 bases, with 10 bases separating them. The source of the sample is a study of blood T cell repertoires in COVID-19. As for the study in general: COVID-19 samples, acute and convalescent, were from the United States, Italy and Spain.

The repertoire was sequenced with immunoSEQ multiplex PCR; TCRdb's copy has only in-frame clones and lacks some. Of about 130,000 clones in the sample, 85% were seen once. The receptor was derived from an elderly woman with acute or convalescent COVID-19. Sequencing input: peripheral blood. The rearrangement joins TRBV25-1 to TRBJ1-2, with D perhaps TRBD1 (6 bases). CDR3 in amino acids: CASSVGHGYGYTF. CDR3 coding DNA: TGTGCCAGCAGTGTGGGACACGGCTATGGCTACACCTTC.